The 15 T cell receptor beta chains below all came from one sample that was sequenced in a study of blood T cell repertoires in COVID-19. Assay used: immunoSEQ multiplex PCR; TCRdb lists only in-frame clones, some missing. The sample lists about 190,000 clones, approximately 90% seen once, with approximately 12% in the top ten. The sequencing sample was made of peripheral blood. Every receptor here comes from a woman in her 70s with COVID-19, enrolled during active disease.

This chain connects TRBV5-6 to TRBJ2-3, with 11 bases lining up with TRBD2. J lost 7 bases, V lost 4 bases, and 17 bases had no gene match. The CDR3 covers 18 residues. CDR1 and CDR2 (germline): SGHDT, YYEEEE. In nucleotides, the CDR3 is TGTGCCAGCAGCCCAATGATCCTAGCGGGAGGCCAAGACTATACGCAGTATTTT. Its translation is CASSPMILAGGQDYTQYF.

Details on this clone: Other DNA sequences from this sample encode an identical CDR3 as well. The V and J genes are TRBV3-1 (or the pseudogene TRBV3-2) and TRBJ2-5; D remains unclear. Trimming removed 1 base from V and 5 bases from J, with 5 bases in between. The CDR3 is 12 residues long. Germline V gene data show CDR1 as LGHDT and CDR2 as YNNKEL (reference sequence). In DNA, the CDR3 is TGTGCCAGCAGCCAAGCGTCGGAGACCCAGTACTTC. Protein product: CASSQASETQYF.

This chain uses TRBV19 with TRBJ2-7; D possibly corresponds to TRBD1 (6 bases). CDR3 length: 15 residues. The V end lost 4 bases, the J end lost 3 bases, and 16 bases lay between the germline ends. The germline gives CDR1 LNHDA, CDR2 SQIVND (reference sequence). The CDR3 spells CASSTSKDSNYEQYF. CDR3 DNA: TGTGCCAGTAGTACCTCAAAGGACAGCAACTACGAGCAGTACTTC. The variable domain in full, with the rest retrieved from reference TRBV19 and TRBJ2-7, is DGGITQSPKYLFRKEGQNVTLSCEQNLNHDAMYWYRQDPGQGLRLIYYSQIVNDFQKGDIAEGYSVSREKKESFPLTVTSAQKNPTAFYLCASSTSKDSNYEQYFGPGTRLTVT.

The chain couples TRBV7-8 to TRBJ2-6; unclear D gene. This CDR3 contains 14 residues. Germline CDR1 reads SGHVS; CDR2 reads FQNEAQ. Trimming removed 5 bases at V and 0 bases at J, with 5 bases between. CDR3 coding DNA: TGTGCCAGCAGCAAGAGCTCTGGGGCCAACGTCCTGACTTTC. Translating gives CASSKSSGANVLTF.

As for this clone: A read error may produce the germline difference seen at one junction end. This chain links TRBV5-8 with TRBJ1-4; 10 bases align to TRBD1. CDR1 and CDR2 from the germline V gene are SGHTS and YDEGEE. The CDR3 covers 13 residues. CDR3 residues: CASSLVVLTGGTF. CDR3 nucleotides: TGTGCCAGCAGCTTGGTAGTGCTGACAGGGGGCACTTTT.

As DNA, the CDR3 is TGTGCCAGCAGCCCCAGCGGACCTATGAACACTGAAGCTTTCTTT. Its protein is CASSPSGPMNTEAFF. This chain joins TRBV14 and TRBJ1-1; D not certain. The CDR3 contains 15 residues. Germline values: CDR1 SGHDN, CDR2 FVKESK. Between the trimmed V and J ends, which lost 4 bases and 0 bases, there was a span of 12 bases. The variable domain in full, completed from reference TRBV14 and TRBJ1-1, reads EAGVTQFPSHSVIEKGQTVTLRCDPISGHDNLYWYRRVMGKEIKFLLHFVKESKQDESGMPNNRFLAERTGGTYSTLKVQPAELEDSGVYFCASSPSGPMNTEAFFGQGTRLTVV.

This chain connects TRBV19 to TRBJ1-1; 10 nucleotides line up with TRBD1. Germline V CDR1 and CDR2: LNHDA, SQIVND (reference sequence). V shed 8 bases, J shed 0 bases, and the junction held 3 bases outside the gene matches. The CDR3 contains 14 residues. The CDR3 spells CASGGQGMNTEAFF. The CDR3 DNA sequence: TGTGCCAGTGGGGGACAGGGGATGAACACTGAAGCTTTCTTT.

The count of this clone is one. V usage is TRBV30 and J usage is TRBJ1-3, with D uncertain. Trimming removed 0 bases from V and 7 bases from J, with 16 bases in between. The CDR3 loop spans 15 amino acids. Germline loops: CDR1 GTSNPN, CDR2 SVGIG (reference sequence). The CDR3 region has the DNA TGTGCCTGGAGTGTGGAATCGAATCACGGGAACACCATATATTTT. Encoded protein: CAWSVESNHGNTIYF.

As to this clone: Within the sample, other DNA sequences also encode this same CDR3. The genes are TRBV5-1 and TRBJ1-5; D perhaps matches TRBD1 (5 bases). The germline V gene has CDR1 SGHRS and CDR2 YFSETQ. V was pared by 0 bases and J by 6 bases, with 10 bases between. CDR3 length: 14 amino acids. CDR3 DNA: TGCGCCAGCAGCTTGGGTCAGGGAGGTCAGCCCCAGCATTTT. It encodes CASSLGQGGQPQHF.

The genes are TRBV5-1 and TRBJ2-7; D is unresolved. The CDR3 extends over 14 amino acids. Germline assignment: CDR1 SGHRS and CDR2 YFSETQ. Trimming left V 1 base short and J 2 bases short, with 10 bases between. The CDR3 coding sequence is TGCGCCAGCAGCTTGTTACAGAATCCCTACGAGCAGTACTTC. The encoded protein is CASSLLQNPYEQYF.

The chain joins TRBV28 to TRBJ2-5, with 8 bases identical to TRBD2. Germline CDR1 and CDR2: MDHEN and SYDVKM. The CDR3 sequence is 13 residues long. Trimming cost V 9 bases and J 5 bases; bases outside gene matches: 8. The DNA of the CDR3 is TGTGCCAGTCGCCCCGGCGGGGGGGAGACCCAGTACTTC. Protein product: CASRPGGGETQYF.

In this sample, this clone turned up a few times. The CDR3 coding sequence is TGTGCCAGCAGTTCGGGACAGTGGGGAAAGACCCAGTACTTC. Residues: CASSSGQWGKTQYF. The chain carries TRBV28 and TRBJ2-5, with 7 bases that match TRBD1. Germline lookup yields CDR1 MDHEN and CDR2 SYDVKM. This CDR3 region has 14 residues. Trimming cost V 4 bases and J 6 bases; bases outside gene matches: 8.

Written as DNA, the CDR3 is TGTGCCAGCAGGGCGGGAGCTAGCACCTACGAGCAGTACTTC. This sequence encodes CASRAGASTYEQYF. V gene TRBV7-2 combines with J gene TRBJ2-7; 7 bases align to TRBD2. The CDR3 consists of 14 residues. Trimming at V came to 6 bases and at J to 2 bases, leaving 7 bases not matched to a gene. The germline CDR1 and CDR2 sequences are SGHTA and FQGNSA.

This chain connects TRBV6-6 to TRBJ1-5; 7 bases are shared with TRBD1. Losses at the gene ends were 10 bases for V and 3 bases for J; bases not matched to a gene: 6. CDR1 and CDR2 (germline): MNHNY, SVGAGI (reference sequence). The CDR3 covers 13 residues. CDR3 in amino acids: CATGDRTNQPQHF. CDR3 DNA: TGTGCCACAGGGGACAGAACCAATCAGCCCCAGCATTTT.

The chain is built from TRBV18 and TRBJ2-1; 13 bases line up with TRBD2. The trim removed 3 bases at V and 4 bases at J, leaving 6 bases unmatched. The CDR3 runs 17 residues. CDR1 and CDR2 from the germline V gene are KGHSH and LQKENI. The CDR3 DNA reads TGTGCCAGCTCACCCAACAAACTAGCGGGAGGGTACAATGAGCAGTTCTTC. Translated, it gives CASSPNKLAGGYNEQFF.